This T cell receptor beta chain was identified during a study of Ad26.COV2.S vaccination and SARS-CoV-2 variants. Study results and caveats: Vaccine recipients surpassed placebo recipients in spike-specific TCR breadth. Those who received vaccine or placebo ended up with similar non-spike TCR breadth. Substantial breadth in spike-specific CD8+ and CD4+ T cell responses was reportedly seen after vaccination.

Treatment meaning: roughly 20 received Ad26.COV2.S at low or high dose, single or two shots; roughly 5 received placebo; per-sample allocation not given. Sampling happened 63 days after the first vaccine or placebo injection. In this sample, this clone turned up a few times. Its antigen is unidentified. Method: immunoSEQ multiplex PCR; TCRdb's copy keeps in-frame clones and lacks some. This table has roughly 400,000 clones, 75% to 90% appearing once. CDR1 and CDR2 (germline): MNHNS, SASEGT. This CDR3 has 15 residues. V lost 1 base and J lost 2, with 12 bases in between. The sample here was peripheral blood, taken in a trial of Ad26.COV2.S vaccine versus placebo. The chain has TRBV6-1 and TRBJ2-7; D possibly corresponds to TRBD2 (5 bases). This receptor was taken from a person aged 18-60 years who received the Ad26.COV2.S COVID-19 vaccine or a placebo. This CDR3 is CASSEGSSGAYEQYF. DNA of the CDR3: TGTGCCAGCAGTGAAGGTTCGTCCGGGGCCTACGAGCAGTACTTC.